This T cell receptor beta chain was identified in a study of blood T cell repertoires in COVID-19. About the research overall: The origin of the acute and convalescent COVID-19 samples was the United States, Italy and Spain. The analysed material was cDNA or gDNA that came from T cells, B-cell-depleted T cells, or PBMCs.

In the study's own analysis: Reference gene primers were amplified, and this amplification served to estimate nucleated cell counts. Libraries were prepared by immunoSEQ multiplex PCR; TCRdb keeps only in-frame clonotypes and omits some of them. D and trimming were read from the DNA, whereas the V and J calls and clone size are those reported in that table. The sample lists approximately 240,000 clones, roughly 90% occurring once. The length of the CDR3 is 16 residues. Germline V lookup: CDR1 SGDLS, CDR2 YYNGEE. J lost 1 base, V lost 3 bases, and 3 bases had no gene match. Researchers sorted participants into cohorts using their self-reported clinical history.

The rearrangement joins TRBV9 to TRBJ2-1; TRBD1 agrees at 11 bases. The sequence came from a woman aged 30 to 39 with acute COVID-19. The material sequenced was PBMCs or T cells enriched from blood (not recorded which). Written as DNA, the CDR3 is TGTGCCAGCAGCGCGGACAGGGGGCTGTCCTACAATGAGCAGTTCTTC. As protein: CASSADRGLSYNEQFF.